This TCR beta chain comes out of a study of T-cell memory formation after mild COVID-19 (dated by TCRdb to about 2021). In terms of the full investigation: Most TCR sequence clusters were specific to one of the two donors. In a couple of donors, T-cell clones that expanded and contracted after mild COVID-19 were followed by sequencing TCRalpha and TCRbeta repertoires longitudinally. Two young, previously healthy adult volunteers, one female and one male, were included in the cohort.

Ficoll-Paque density gradient centrifugation was used to isolate PBMCs. What the research found in general, with its limitations: Only a couple of mild cases were covered by the study, and larger cohorts that include severe cases with pre-infection samples were considered necessary. Some responding clones were detected in pre-infection memory, suggesting pre-existing cross-reactive memory T cells joined the SARS-CoV-2 response. Clones contracting from day 15 to 85 had balanced CD4/CD8 phenotypes, while a second wave expanding from day 15 to 37 was biased towards CD4+. Contracting CD4+ clones turned up mainly in the CM and EM memory subsets, whereas EMRA was where CD8+ clones were enriched. The second-wave clones that peaked on day 37 were not confirmed to be SARS-CoV-2 specific.

The germline V gene provides CDR1 MNHEY and CDR2 SVGEGT. The trim is 2 bases for V and 8 bases for J, with a gap of 18 bases between the germline ends. The CDR3, cysteine through phenylalanine, is 15 amino acids long. The kept DNA is CDR3 alone, 45 bases in frame from the first base. As concerns this clonotype: Its antigen has not been determined. No much larger clonotype is one base removed from it; base qualities were not supplied.

Sequencing took place on an Illumina NovaSeq 6000. TCRalpha and TCRbeta cDNA libraries were built by 5'RACE with constant-segment primers, adding sample barcodes and unique molecular identifiers. Trizol reagent was used to extract RNA from every sample. The libraries were amplified in two PCR steps, and the second step added a second sample barcode and Illumina TruSeq adapters. Sequencing of the libraries was done on an Illumina NovaSeq, producing 2 x 150 bp paired-end reads. The original pipeline was this. Reads were demultiplexed and collapsed into UMI-guided consensus sequences with migec v1.2.7. Using mixcr v2.1.11, UMI consensuses were aligned to TRA and TRB V and J templates and then assembled into clonotypes. Expanded or contracted clonotypes were those called significant by both edgeR and NoisET, with noise models trained on biological replicates. edgeR calls used a false discovery rate-adjusted p below 0.01 and a log2 fold-change threshold of 1. As an exploratory analysis of dynamics, max-normalized trajectories of the 1000 most abundant clonotypes were examined by PCA with hierarchical clustering. Separately sequenced CD4+ and CD8+ repertoires were used to assign the CD4 or CD8 phenotype of responding clones. TCRdb reanalyzed the raw reads on its own, using fastp at Q25 for trimming and MiXCR for clone calling, and kept in-frame beta chains. Identical CDR3 protein sequences are pooled into one entry, listed with their most common genes and DNA. TCRdb assigned the V and J calls; the authors' analysis was not used. A total of under 450,000 distinct CDR3 sequences appear in this sample, more than 20% of them only once. Around 12% of the sample lies in the top ten.

The chain is assembled from TRBV6-2 or TRBV6-3 and TRBJ1-2; the D gene is perhaps TRBD1, from 6 matching bases. The sequencing sample was made of PBMCs or a T cell subset sorted from them (not recorded which). This TCR came from an adult woman who had mild COVID-19 (a few samples of this study predate the infection). The sample titles of this study are shuffled in the database, so cell type and time point are left out; the donor was told from shared clones. The sequenced DNA is TGTGCCAGCAGTTACGCCGGACAGAAAGGATGGGGCTACACCTTC. This gives the protein CASSYAGQKGWGYTF.